The 8 T cell receptor beta chains presented below share a single source sample, sequenced in a study of OX40 agonist ivuxolimab in advanced cancers. Using immunoSEQ multiplex PCR, the repertoire was profiled, and TCRdb retains in-frame clones only, with some absent. This repertoire shows roughly 17,000 clones, 80% to 90% found once; its top ten account for 25% to 35%. Source: CD4+ or CD8+ T cells sorted from blood, taken in a trial of the OX40 agonist ivuxolimab. All receptors derive from an adult with an advanced solid tumor such as melanoma, head and neck, liver or kidney cancer.

The V call is TRBV7-9, the J call TRBJ2-1; 8 positions agree with TRBD2. V was clipped by 5 bases and J by 3 bases; unmatched bases: 6. From germline, CDR1 is SEHNR and CDR2 FQNEAQ (reference sequence). The CDR3 is made up of 15 amino acids. CDR3 coding DNA: TGTGCCAGCAGCCTAGGGAGCGGGAGCTACAATGAGCAGTTCTTC. Protein: CASSLGSGSYNEQFF.

This chain's CDR3 is CASSIAYTSMNTEAFF. The CDR3, as DNA: TGTGCCAGTAGTATAGCGTACACAAGCATGAACACTGAAGCTTTCTTT. V usage is TRBV19 and J usage is TRBJ1-1; D is undetermined. Germline CDR1 and CDR2: LNHDA and SQIVND (reference sequence). The CDR3 has 16 amino acids. Trimming pared 1 base from V and 0 bases from J, leaving 12 bases between.

The chain couples TRBV28 to TRBJ1-1; TRBD1 is a possible D gene (6 bases). The V gene's germline CDR1 is MDHEN and CDR2 SYDVKM. V lost 7 bases to trimming and J lost 5 bases, with 14 bases between them. This CDR3 contains 13 residues. CDR3 residues: CASIGGEGTEAFF. The CDR3 nucleotides are TGTGCCAGCATAGGGGGGGAGGGGACTGAAGCTTTCTTT.

The chain has TRBV27 and TRBJ1-1, with D perhaps TRBD1 (5 bases). The CDR3 loop spans 15 amino acids. Germline V gene sequence: CDR1 MNHEY, CDR2 SMNVEV (reference sequence). The ends were cut back, 6 bases at V and 4 bases at J, with 18 bases in the middle. CDR3 DNA: TGTGCCAGCAGGAACTTTCAGGGTGGTGGCACTGAAGCTTTCTTT. Amino acids: CASRNFQGGGTEAFF.

The chain carries TRBV5-4 and TRBJ2-7; 10 bases match TRBD1. The trim removed 9 bases at V and 6 bases at J, leaving 3 bases unmatched. The CDR3 is 11 residues long. In germline, CDR1 is SGHNT, CDR2 YYREEE (reference sequence). DNA for the CDR3: TGTGCCACCAGACAGGGGGCCGAGCAGTACTTC. Translation: CATRQGAEQYF.

The rearrangement joins TRBV9 to TRBJ2-5; possible D gene TRBD1, 5 bases. This CDR3 contains 15 residues. The V gene's germline CDR1 is SGDLS and CDR2 YYNGEE. V was pared by 1 base and J by 5 bases, with 15 bases between. Written as DNA, the CDR3 is TGTGCCAGCAGCGTAATAACAGGAATTGGGGAGACCCAGTACTTC. Encoded protein: CASSVITGIGETQYF.

The chain couples TRBV11-3 to TRBJ2-1; D is unresolved. The germline V gene encodes CDR1 SGHNT and CDR2 YENEEA. Trimming stripped 0 bases from V and 0 bases from J, with 6 bases between. The CDR3 is 15 amino acids. CDR3 in amino acids: CASSLERSSYNEQFF. In DNA, the CDR3 is TGTGCCAGCAGCTTAGAGAGGAGCTCCTACAATGAGCAGTTCTTC.

CDR3 coding DNA: TGTGCCAGCAGCTTAACCCTTGGCTATGGTCGATTAGATACGCAGTATTTT. It is translated as CASSLTLGYGRLDTQYF. The V call is TRBV7-8, the J call TRBJ2-3; D is undetermined. The CDR3 contains 17 residues. V was shortened by 2 bases and J by 5 bases, with 20 bases between the two germline ends. CDR1 and CDR2 from the germline V gene are SGHVS and FQNEAQ.